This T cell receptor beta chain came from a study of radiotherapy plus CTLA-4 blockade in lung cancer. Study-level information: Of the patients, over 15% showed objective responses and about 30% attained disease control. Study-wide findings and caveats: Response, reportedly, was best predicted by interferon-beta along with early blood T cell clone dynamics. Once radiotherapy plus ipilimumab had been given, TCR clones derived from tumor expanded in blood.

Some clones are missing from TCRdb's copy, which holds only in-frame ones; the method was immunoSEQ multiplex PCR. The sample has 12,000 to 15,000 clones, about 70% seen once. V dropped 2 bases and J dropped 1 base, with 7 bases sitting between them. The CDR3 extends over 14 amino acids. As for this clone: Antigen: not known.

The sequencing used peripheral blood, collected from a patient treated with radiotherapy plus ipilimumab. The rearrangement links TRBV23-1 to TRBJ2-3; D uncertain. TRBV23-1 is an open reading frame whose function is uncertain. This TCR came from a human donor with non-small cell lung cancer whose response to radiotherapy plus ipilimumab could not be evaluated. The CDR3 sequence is CASSQGGGTDTQYF. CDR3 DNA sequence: TGCGCCAGCAGTCAAGGCGGCGGCACAGATACGCAGTATTTT.